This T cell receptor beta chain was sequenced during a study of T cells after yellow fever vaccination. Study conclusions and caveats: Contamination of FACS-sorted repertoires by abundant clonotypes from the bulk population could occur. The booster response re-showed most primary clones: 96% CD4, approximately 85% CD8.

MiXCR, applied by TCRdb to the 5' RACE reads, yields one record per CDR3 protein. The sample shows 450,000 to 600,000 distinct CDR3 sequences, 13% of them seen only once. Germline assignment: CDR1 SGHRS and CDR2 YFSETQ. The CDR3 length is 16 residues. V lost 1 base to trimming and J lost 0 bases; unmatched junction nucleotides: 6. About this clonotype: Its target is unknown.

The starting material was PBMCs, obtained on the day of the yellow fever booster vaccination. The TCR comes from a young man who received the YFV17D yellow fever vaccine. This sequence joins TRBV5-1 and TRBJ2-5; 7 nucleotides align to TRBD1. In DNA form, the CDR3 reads TGCGCCAGCAGCTTGTATCTGGGGACAGACCAAGAGACCCAGTACTTC. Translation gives CASSLYLGTDQETQYF.